The source of this T cell receptor (beta chain) is a study of blood T cells in healthy people across ages. Overall study results and limits: With unsorted PBMCs, a conclusive comparison of naive versus antigen-experienced cells was not possible. Diversity figures derived from one million T cells were judged to underestimate the true value. Naive CD4+ cells and diversity were both higher in long-lived donors than in aged donors.

The CDR3 sequence is 21 residues long. Germline values: CDR1 SGHTA, CDR2 FQGTGA. J lost 1 base, V lost 6 bases, and 18 bases had no gene match. This clonotype was recorded at least ten times. Antigen: not known. Alongside a J-beta primer mix, a sample-barcoded 5' primer served in a second PCR lasting about 7 to 11 cycles. Tags on each cDNA molecule came from a template-switch adaptor with 12 random nucleotides. In TCRdb, the 5' RACE reads were re-called with MiXCR into one record per CDR3 protein. The sample has around 1,700,000 distinct CDR3 sequences; 28% are singletons. The receptor was derived from a woman in her twenties or thirties in good health. The V gene is TRBV7-3, the J gene TRBJ2-1; 13 bases are shared with TRBD2. The specimen was blood. The CDR3 loop is CASSFARLTSGGPESYNEQFF. The DNA for the CDR3 is TGTGCCAGCAGTTTCGCTCGGTTGACTAGCGGGGGGCCCGAATCCTACAATGAGCAGTTCTTC.